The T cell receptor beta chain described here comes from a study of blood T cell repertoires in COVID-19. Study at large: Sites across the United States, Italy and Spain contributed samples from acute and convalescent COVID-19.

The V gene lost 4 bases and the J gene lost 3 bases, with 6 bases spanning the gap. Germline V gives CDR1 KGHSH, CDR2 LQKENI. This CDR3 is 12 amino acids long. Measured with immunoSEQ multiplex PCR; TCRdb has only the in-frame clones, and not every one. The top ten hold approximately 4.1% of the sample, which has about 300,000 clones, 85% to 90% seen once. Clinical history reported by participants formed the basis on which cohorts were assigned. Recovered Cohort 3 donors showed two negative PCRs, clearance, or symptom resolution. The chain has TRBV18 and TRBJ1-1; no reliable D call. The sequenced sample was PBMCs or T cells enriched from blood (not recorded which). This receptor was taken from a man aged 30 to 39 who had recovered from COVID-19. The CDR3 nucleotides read TGTGCCAGCTCACGAGGTGACACTGAAGCTTTCTTT. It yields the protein CASSRGDTEAFF. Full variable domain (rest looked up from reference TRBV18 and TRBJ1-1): NAGVMQNPRHLVRRRGQEARLRCSPMKGHSHVYWYRQLPEEGLKFMVYLQKENIIDESGMPKERFSAEFPKEGPSILRIQQVVRGDSAAYFCASSRGDTEAFFGQGTRLTVV.